Below, one TCR beta chain is given with its context. Its antigen is not identified. The PCR had 60 Vbeta and 13 Jbeta primers. Clones were sequenced by immunoSEQ multiplex PCR, and TCRdb holds only the in-frame ones, with some missing. The table has approximately 120,000 clones, around 77% seen once. The data stem from a study of cytomegalovirus exposure and HLA in healthy donors. Looking at the study overall: A prior analysis found roughly 110 million unique TCR beta sequences from about 179 million T cells. Early released data had tens of millions of unique TCRs, all coming from HLA-typed donors.

Germline CDR1 reads MNHEY; CDR2 reads SMNVEV (reference sequence). The CDR3 runs 16 residues. Deletions cut 6 bases from V and 4 bases from J, with 21 bases between. Study-wide results and caveats: Later analysis suggested most CMV-associated TCR beta chains were HLA-restricted.

This clonotype was sampled from a man in his forties or fifties in good health and CMV-seronegative. Source material: PBMCs. The chain carries TRBV27 and TRBJ1-1; D is unresolved. CDR3 residues: CASRPTIVGAGTEAFF. CDR3 bases: TGTGCCAGCAGGCCTACCATAGTCGGTGCTGGCACTGAAGCTTTCTTT.